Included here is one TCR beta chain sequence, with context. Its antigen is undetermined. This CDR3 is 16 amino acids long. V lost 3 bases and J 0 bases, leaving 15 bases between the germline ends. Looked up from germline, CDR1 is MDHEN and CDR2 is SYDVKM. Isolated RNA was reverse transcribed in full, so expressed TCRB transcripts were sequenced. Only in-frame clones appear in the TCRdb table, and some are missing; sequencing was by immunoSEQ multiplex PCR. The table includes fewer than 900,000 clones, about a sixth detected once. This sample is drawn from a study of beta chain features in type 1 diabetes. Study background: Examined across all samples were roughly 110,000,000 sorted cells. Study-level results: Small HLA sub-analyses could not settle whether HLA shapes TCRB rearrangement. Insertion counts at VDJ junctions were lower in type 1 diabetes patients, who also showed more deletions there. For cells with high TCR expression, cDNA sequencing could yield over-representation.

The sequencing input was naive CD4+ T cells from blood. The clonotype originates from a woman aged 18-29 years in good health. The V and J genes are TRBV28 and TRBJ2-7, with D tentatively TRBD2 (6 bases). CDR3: CASSLGGTPSSYEQYF. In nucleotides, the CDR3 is TGTGCCAGCAGTTTGGGGGGTACCCCGAGCTCCTACGAGCAGTACTTC.